This TCR beta chain was retrieved from a study of blood T cell repertoires in COVID-19. Study background: Sites across the United States, Italy and Spain contributed samples from acute and convalescent COVID-19. PBMCs, B-cell-depleted T cells, or T cells provided the cDNA or gDNA that made up the material.

As processed by the authors: Amplification of reference gene primers provided the estimated nucleated cell counts. Repertoires were generated with immunoSEQ multiplex PCR, while TCRdb's copy carries only in-frame clones and drops some. The D gene and trimming were derived from the DNA, and the V and J assignments and clone size from that table. This sample has fewer than 350,000 clones, with 86% found just once. V shed 5 bases, J shed 6 bases, and the junction held 10 bases outside the gene matches. The CDR3 loop spans 15 amino acids. From germline, CDR1 is MNHEY and CDR2 SMNVEV (reference sequence). The Seattle patients joined while their infection was active and were tracked longitudinally afterward.

The genes are TRBV27 and TRBJ1-5, with 7 bases fitting TRBD1. The source of this sequence is a woman in her thirties with COVID-19, enrolled during active disease. Material for sequencing was peripheral blood. The CDR3 sequence is CASSPGTARSQPQHF. The CDR3 region has the DNA TGTGCCAGCAGTCCTGGGACAGCTAGGAGTCAGCCCCAGCATTTT.